These 11 T cell receptor beta chains came from one sample sequenced in a study of neurological immune-mediated disorders. MiXCR was run by TCRdb on the 5' RACE reads, yielding one entry per CDR3 protein. Of about 59,000 distinct CDR3 sequences in the sample, approximately 11% were seen once. Input material: PBMCs. These receptors were taken from a woman aged 55-69 years with HTLV-1-associated myelopathy (HAM/TSP).

Many counts were recorded for this clonotype. The chain combines TRBV5-1 with TRBJ2-1; 7 bases match TRBD1. The V gene end was trimmed by 7 bases and the J gene end by 6 bases; junction bases not matched to a gene: 4. Per the germline V gene, CDR1 is SGHRS and CDR2 is YFSETQ. This CDR3 is 12 amino acids long. The CDR3 bases are TGCGCCAGCGGTAAGGGGGCCAATGAGCAGTTCTTC. Amino acid sequence: CASGKGANEQFF.

Concerning this clonotype itself: One junction end disagrees with the germline gene, perhaps due to a read error. The rearrangement joins TRBV29-1 to TRBJ2-1, with D hard to call. The CDR3 runs to 14 residues. Germline assignment: CDR1 SQVTM and CDR2 ANQGSEA. CDR3 protein: CIVEWRWVDNEQFF. The DNA for the CDR3 is TGCATCGTTGAGTGGCGGTGGGTCGACAATGAGCAGTTCTTC.

This clonotype has ten or more counts. This chain uses TRBV20-1 with TRBJ2-5; TRBD2 is a possible D gene (5 bases). V was pared by 3 bases and J by 11 bases, with 13 bases between. There are 11 residues in the CDR3. Germline V gene lookup returns CDR1 DFQATT and CDR2 SNEGSKA (reference sequence). The CDR3 is CSASYLDLQYF. In nucleotides, the CDR3 is TGCAGTGCTAGTTATTTGGACTTACAGTACTTC.

This sequence joins TRBV20-1 and TRBJ1-1; 11 positions match TRBD1. In germline, CDR1 is DFQATT, CDR2 SNEGSKA (reference sequence). J gave up 2 bases and V 5 bases, and 7 bases lay outside the gene matches. This CDR3 region has 15 residues. CDR3 DNA: TGCAGTGCTCCGGGACAGGGGGACATTAACACTGAAGCTTTCTTT. It translates to CSAPGQGDINTEAFF.

This clonotype was counted many times. The genes are TRBV2 and TRBJ1-6, with a possible D match to TRBD1 (6 bases). Germline lookup yields CDR1 SNHLY and CDR2 FYNNEI. V dropped 5 bases and J dropped 6 bases, with 20 bases sitting between them. This CDR3 comprises 17 residues. CDR3 DNA sequence: TGTGCCAGCAGTTTCGTTCAGGGGTTGGAATTTAATTCACCCCTCCACTTT. Encoded protein: CASSFVQGLEFNSPLHF. Complete variable domain (other parts from reference TRBV2 and TRBJ1-6): EPEVTQTPSHQVTQMGQEVILRCVPISNHLYFYWYRQILGQKVEFLVSFYNNEISEKSEIFDDQFSVERPDGSNFTLKIRSTKLEDSAMYFCASSFVQGLEFNSPLHFGNGTRLTVT.

In this sample, this clonotype turned up many times. The rearrangement joins TRBV27 to TRBJ1-5, with D perhaps matching TRBD1 (6 bases). CDR1 is MNHEY, CDR2 SMNVEV, per germline (reference sequence). The length of the CDR3 is 14 residues. V shed 6 bases and J shed 7 bases, with 16 bases lying between them. CDR3: CASSYGGPFQPQHF. The CDR3 DNA follows: TGTGCCAGCAGCTATGGGGGCCCCTTCCAGCCCCAGCATTTT.

The chain recombines TRBV5-1 with TRBJ2-5; TRBD1 matches at 11 bases. Looked up from germline, CDR1 is SGHRS and CDR2 is YFSETQ. This CDR3 contains 18 residues. After removal of 4 bases from V and 1 base from J, the junction contained 12 bases not matched to a gene. The CDR3 protein is CASSGGQGGTLIQETQYF. In nucleotides, the CDR3 is TGCGCCAGCAGCGGGGGACAGGGGGGTACTCTTATCCAAGAGACCCAGTACTTC. The full variable domain, in which reference TRBV5-1 and TRBJ2-5 provide the parts outside the CDR3, is KAGVTQTPRYLIKTRGQQVTLSCSPISGHRSVSWYQQTPGQGLQFLFEYFSETQRNKGNFPGRFSGRQFSNSRSEMNVSTLELGDSALYLCASSGGQGGTLIQETQYFGPGTRLLVL.

The rearrangement links TRBV11-2 to TRBJ2-7; the match to TRBD2 covers 8 bases. Germline assignment: CDR1 SGHAT and CDR2 FQNNGV. The CDR3 runs to 16 residues. Losses at the gene ends were 5 bases for V and 1 base for J; bases not matched to a gene: 10. The CDR3, as DNA: TGTGCCAGCAGCCCGGGACCGGGACTAGGGTCCTACGAGCAGTACTTC. It is translated as CASSPGPGLGSYEQYF.

This clonotype was found many times. The chain combines TRBV12-3 or TRBV12-4 with TRBJ2-7; the match to TRBD2 covers 9 bases. J gave up 3 bases and V 6 bases, and 9 bases lay outside the gene matches. The CDR3 consists of 15 residues. The CDR3 DNA reads as TGTGCCAGCAGCTCAACAGCGGGAGGCAGCTACGAGCAGTACTTC. It translates to CASSSTAGGSYEQYF.

This clonotype has at least ten counts. V gene TRBV5-1 combines with J gene TRBJ1-1; D is unresolved. The CDR3 consists of 14 residues. Germline V lookup: CDR1 SGHRS, CDR2 YFSETQ. V lost 0 bases and J 0 bases, leaving 6 bases between the germline ends. The CDR3 reads CASSLVHMNTEAFF. DNA for the CDR3: TGCGCCAGCAGCTTGGTGCATATGAACACTGAAGCTTTCTTT.

This clonotype has ten or more counts. The chain employs TRBV10-3 and TRBJ2-2; D is ambiguous. The CDR3 contains 13 residues. In germline, CDR1 is ENHRY, CDR2 SYGVKD. Trimming left V 1 base short and J 1 base short, with 1 base between. Written as DNA, the CDR3 is TGTGCCATCAGTGAGTTGAACACCGGGGAGCTGTTTTTT. As protein: CAISELNTGELFF.